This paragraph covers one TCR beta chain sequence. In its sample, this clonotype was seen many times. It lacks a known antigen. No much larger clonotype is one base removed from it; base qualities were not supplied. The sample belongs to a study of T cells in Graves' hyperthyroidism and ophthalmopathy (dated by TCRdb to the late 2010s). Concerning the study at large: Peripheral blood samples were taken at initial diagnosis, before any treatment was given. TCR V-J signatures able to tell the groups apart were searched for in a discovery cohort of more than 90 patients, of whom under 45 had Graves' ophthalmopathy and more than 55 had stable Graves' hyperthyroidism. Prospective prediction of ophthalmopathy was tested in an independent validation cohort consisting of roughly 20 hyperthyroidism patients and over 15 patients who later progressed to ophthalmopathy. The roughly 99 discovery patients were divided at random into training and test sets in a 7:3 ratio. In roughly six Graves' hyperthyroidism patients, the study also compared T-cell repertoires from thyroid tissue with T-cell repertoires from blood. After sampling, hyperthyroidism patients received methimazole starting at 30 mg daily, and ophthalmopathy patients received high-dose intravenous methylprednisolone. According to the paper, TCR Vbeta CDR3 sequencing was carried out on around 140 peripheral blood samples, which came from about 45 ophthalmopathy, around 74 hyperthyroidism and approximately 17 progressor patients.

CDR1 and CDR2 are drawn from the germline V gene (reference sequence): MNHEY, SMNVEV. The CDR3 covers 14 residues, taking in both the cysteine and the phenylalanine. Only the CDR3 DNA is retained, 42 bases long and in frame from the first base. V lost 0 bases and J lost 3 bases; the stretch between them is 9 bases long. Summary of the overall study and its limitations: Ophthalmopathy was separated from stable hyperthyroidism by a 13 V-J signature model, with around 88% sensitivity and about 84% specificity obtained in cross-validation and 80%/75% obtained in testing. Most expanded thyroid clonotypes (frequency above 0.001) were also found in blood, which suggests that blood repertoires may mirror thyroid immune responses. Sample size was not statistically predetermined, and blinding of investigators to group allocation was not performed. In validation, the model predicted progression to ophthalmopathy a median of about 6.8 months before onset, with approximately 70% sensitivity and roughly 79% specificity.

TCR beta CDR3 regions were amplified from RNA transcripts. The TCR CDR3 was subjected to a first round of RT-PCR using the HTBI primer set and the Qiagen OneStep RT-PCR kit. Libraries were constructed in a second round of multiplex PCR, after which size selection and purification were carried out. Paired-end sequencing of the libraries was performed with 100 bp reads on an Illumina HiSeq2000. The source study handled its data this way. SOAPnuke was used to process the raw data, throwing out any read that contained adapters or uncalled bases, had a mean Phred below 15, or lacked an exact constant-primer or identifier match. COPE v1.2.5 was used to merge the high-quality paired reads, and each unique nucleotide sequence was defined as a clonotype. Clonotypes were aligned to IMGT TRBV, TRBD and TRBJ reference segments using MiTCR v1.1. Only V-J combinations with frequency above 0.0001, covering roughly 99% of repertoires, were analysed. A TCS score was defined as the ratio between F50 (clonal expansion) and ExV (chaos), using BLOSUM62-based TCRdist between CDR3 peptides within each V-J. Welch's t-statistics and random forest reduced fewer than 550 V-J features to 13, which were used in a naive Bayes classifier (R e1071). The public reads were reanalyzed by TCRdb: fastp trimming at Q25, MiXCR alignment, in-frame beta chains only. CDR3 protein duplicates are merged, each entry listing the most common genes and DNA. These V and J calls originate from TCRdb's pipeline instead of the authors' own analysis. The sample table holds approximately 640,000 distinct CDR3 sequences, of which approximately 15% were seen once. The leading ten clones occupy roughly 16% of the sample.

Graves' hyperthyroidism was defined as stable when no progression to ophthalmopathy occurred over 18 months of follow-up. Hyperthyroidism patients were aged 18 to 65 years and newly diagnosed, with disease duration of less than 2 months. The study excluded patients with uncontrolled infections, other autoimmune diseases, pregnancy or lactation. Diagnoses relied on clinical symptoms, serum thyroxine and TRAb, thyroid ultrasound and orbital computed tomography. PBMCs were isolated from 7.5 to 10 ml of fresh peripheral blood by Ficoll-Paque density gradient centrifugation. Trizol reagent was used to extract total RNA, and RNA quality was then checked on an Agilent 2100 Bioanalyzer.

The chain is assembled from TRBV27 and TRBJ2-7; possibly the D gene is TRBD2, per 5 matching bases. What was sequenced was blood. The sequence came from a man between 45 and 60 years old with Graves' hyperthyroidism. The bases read TGTGCCAGCAGTTTATCGGCTAGCCACTACGAGCAGTACTTC. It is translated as CASSLSASHYEQYF.